Listed below are T cell receptor beta chains from one sample, sequenced in a study of blood T cell repertoires in COVID-19. The repertoire was sequenced with immunoSEQ multiplex PCR; TCRdb's copy has only in-frame clones and lacks some. The sample gives about 220,000 clones, 82% of which show up once; roughly 3.5% is in the top ten. The specimen sequenced was PBMCs or T cells enriched from blood (not recorded which). These receptor sequences come from an older woman who had recovered from COVID-19. Each CDR3 is given with its conserved first and last residue. A D gene is named only where the DNA matches it firmly. Clone size is stated in some rows and not others, as once, few, many or a class when expanded.

d_call: TRBD2
j_call: TRBJ2-3
cdr3_length: 15
clone_size: NA
v_call: TRBV11-2
cdr3_aa: CASSYPKGGPDTQYF
cdr3_nt: TGTGCCAGCAGCTACCCTAAGGGAGGGCCAGATACGCAGTATTTT

d_call: TRBD1
j_call: TRBJ1-2
cdr3_length: 14
clone_size: NA
v_call: TRBV2
cdr3_aa: CASQNEKGAYGYTF
cdr3_nt: TGTGCCAGCCAGAACGAGAAGGGGGCCTATGGCTACACCTTC

d_call: NA
j_call: TRBJ1-6
cdr3_length: 16
clone_size: NA
v_call: TRBV10-1
cdr3_aa: CASRVPGARRISSLHF
cdr3_nt: TGCGCCAGCAGGGTACCGGGTGCTAGGAGGATTTCATCCCTCCACTTT

d_call: TRBD1
j_call: TRBJ1-2
cdr3_length: 16
clone_size: NA
v_call: TRBV28
cdr3_aa: CASSFSGTGNNYGYTF
cdr3_nt: TGTGCCAGCAGTTTCTCTGGGACAGGAAATAACTATGGCTACACCTTC

d_call: NA
j_call: TRBJ1-1
cdr3_length: 10
clone_size: once
v_call: TRBV20-1
cdr3_aa: CSARVSEAFF
cdr3_nt: TGCAGTGCCCGCGTAAGTGAAGCTTTCTTT

d_call: TRBD1
j_call: TRBJ1-2
cdr3_length: 15
clone_size: few
v_call: TRBV7-8
cdr3_aa: CASSFNDRDSYGYTF
cdr3_nt: TGTGCCAGCAGCTTTAACGACAGGGACTCGTATGGCTACACCTTC

d_call: NA
j_call: TRBJ1-3
cdr3_length: 17
clone_size: NA
v_call: TRBV21-1
cdr3_aa: CASGPSFQSGSGNTIYF
cdr3_nt: TGTGCCAGCGGTCCTTCTTTCCAGAGCGGCTCTGGAAACACCATATATTTT

d_call: NA
j_call: TRBJ2-2
cdr3_length: 15
clone_size: NA
v_call: TRBV2
cdr3_aa: CASSELYGNTGELFF
cdr3_nt: TGTGCCAGCAGTGAATTGTACGGGAACACCGGGGAGCTGTTTTTT

d_call: NA
j_call: TRBJ2-7
cdr3_length: 13
clone_size: NA
v_call: TRBV5-5
cdr3_aa: CASSSPTSFEQYF
cdr3_nt: TGTGCCAGCAGCTCACCTACTAGTTTCGAGCAGTACTTC

d_call: TRBD1
j_call: TRBJ2-5
cdr3_length: 13
clone_size: NA
v_call: TRBV6-5
cdr3_aa: CASTKDREETQYF
cdr3_nt: TGTGCCAGCACTAAGGACAGGGAAGAGACCCAGTACTTC

d_call: TRBD1
j_call: TRBJ1-5
cdr3_length: 16
clone_size: NA
v_call: TRBV19
cdr3_aa: CASSTRKDRGDQPQHF
cdr3_nt: TGTGCCAGTAGTACCAGAAAGGACAGGGGGGACCAGCCCCAGCATTTT

d_call: NA
j_call: TRBJ2-5
cdr3_length: 14
clone_size: once
v_call: TRBV5-1
cdr3_aa: CASSLGQFQETQYF
cdr3_nt: TGCGCCAGCAGCTTGGGACAGTTCCAAGAGACCCAGTACTTC

d_call: NA
j_call: TRBJ2-7
cdr3_length: 15
clone_size: NA
v_call: TRBV6-2/TRBV6-3
cdr3_aa: CASSYSPMSSYEQYF
cdr3_nt: TGTGCCAGCAGTTACTCGCCTATGAGCTCCTACGAGCAGTACTTC

d_call: TRBD2
j_call: TRBJ2-6
cdr3_length: 16
clone_size: NA
v_call: TRBV18
cdr3_aa: CASSLAGGQGANVLTF
cdr3_nt: TGTGCCAGCTCACTGGCGGGAGGGCAAGGGGCCAACGTCCTGACTTTC

d_call: TRBD2
j_call: TRBJ2-2
cdr3_length: 16
clone_size: NA
v_call: TRBV18
cdr3_aa: CASSLRTSGNTGELFF
cdr3_nt: TGTGCCAGCTCACTCCGTACTAGCGGGAACACCGGGGAGCTGTTTTTT

d_call: TRBD1
j_call: TRBJ1-3
cdr3_length: 15
clone_size: few
v_call: TRBV11-2
cdr3_aa: CASSKDRGYGNTIYF
cdr3_nt: TGTGCCAGCAGCAAGGACAGGGGATATGGAAACACCATATATTTT

d_call: TRBD1
j_call: TRBJ2-2
cdr3_length: 15
clone_size: few
v_call: TRBV7-9
cdr3_aa: CASSLDRANTGELFF
cdr3_nt: TGTGCCAGCAGCCTGGACAGGGCTAACACCGGGGAGCTGTTTTTT

d_call: TRBD1
j_call: TRBJ1-5
cdr3_length: 16
clone_size: few
v_call: TRBV6-2/TRBV6-3
cdr3_aa: CASSRRTGGSNQPQHF
cdr3_nt: TGTGCCAGCAGTCGCCGGACAGGGGGCAGCAATCAGCCCCAGCATTTT